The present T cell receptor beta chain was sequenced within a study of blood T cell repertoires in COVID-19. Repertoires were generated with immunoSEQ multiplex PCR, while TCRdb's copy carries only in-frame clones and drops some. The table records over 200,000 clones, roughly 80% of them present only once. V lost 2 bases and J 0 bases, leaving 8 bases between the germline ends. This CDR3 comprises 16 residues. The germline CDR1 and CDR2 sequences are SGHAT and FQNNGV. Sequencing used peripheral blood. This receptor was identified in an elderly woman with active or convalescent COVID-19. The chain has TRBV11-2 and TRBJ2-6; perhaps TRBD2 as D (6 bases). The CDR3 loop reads CASSLSGGSGANVLTF. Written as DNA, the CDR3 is TGTGCCAGCAGCTTATCCGGGGGCTCTGGGGCCAACGTCCTGACTTTC.